One and the same sample provided the 31 T cell receptor beta chains below, sequenced in a study of blood T cell repertoires in COVID-19. Only in-frame clones appear in the TCRdb table, and some are missing; sequencing was by immunoSEQ multiplex PCR. The table includes approximately 96,000 clones, nearly 90% detected once. The sequenced sample was peripheral blood. The receptors shown here come from an elderly woman with acute or convalescent COVID-19.

V is TRBV5-1 and J is TRBJ1-1; D unresolved. Germline CDR1 is SGHRS and CDR2 is YFSETQ. Trimming removed 4 bases from V and 0 bases from J, with 10 bases in between. This CDR3 is built from 14 residues. CDR3 sequence: CASSQGEVNTEAFF. The CDR3 region has the DNA TGCGCCAGCAGCCAAGGCGAGGTGAACACTGAAGCTTTCTTT.

The chain carries TRBV6-5 and TRBJ2-7; D perhaps matches TRBD1 (5 bases). V gave up 6 bases and J gave up 6 bases, with 18 bases separating them. There are 14 residues in the CDR3. Germline loops: CDR1 MNHEY, CDR2 SVGAGI. The CDR3 protein is CASRGDLGRGEQYF. Written as DNA, the CDR3 is TGTGCCAGCAGAGGAGATTTAGGAAGGGGCGAGCAGTACTTC.

V and J are TRBV27 and TRBJ1-2; possibly TRBD1 for D (5 bases). This CDR3 spans 14 amino acids. Germline CDR1 MNHEY, CDR2 SMNVEV (reference sequence). Trimming shortened V by 3 bases and J by 4 bases, and 12 bases separated the two germline ends. The CDR3 loop reads CASSFLRGFYGYTF. The CDR3 DNA reads TGTGCCAGCAGTTTTCTCCGGGGGTTCTATGGCTACACCTTC.

A remark on this clone: This sample includes further DNA sequences coding for the same CDR3. The chain uses TRBV7-2 and TRBJ1-2, with D possibly TRBD1 on 6 matching bases. Germline V gene sequence: CDR1 SGHTA, CDR2 FQGNSA. V gave up 5 bases and J gave up 2 bases, with 9 bases separating them. The CDR3 has 13 amino acids. The CDR3 DNA reads TGTGCCAGCAGCCCCGACAGGAACTATGGCTACACCTTC. The encoded protein is CASSPDRNYGYTF.

The chain recombines TRBV15 with TRBJ2-2; D gene uncertain. This CDR3 region has 15 residues. The V gene's germline CDR1 is LNHNV and CDR2 YYDKDF (reference sequence). V dropped 0 bases and J dropped 4 bases, with 9 bases sitting between them. In DNA form, the CDR3 reads TGTGCCACCAGCAGAGATCAAGCAGGCACCGGGGAGCTGTTTTTT. It translates to CATSRDQAGTGELFF.

This chain uses TRBV27 with TRBJ2-7; 9 bases match TRBD2. CDR1 and CDR2 (germline): MNHEY, SMNVEV (reference sequence). CDR3 size: 14 residues. V lost 10 bases, J lost 2 bases, and 9 bases stayed unmatched. The CDR3 coding sequence is TGTGCCACCGATTGTCGCGGGAGGGCCTACGAGCAGTACTTC. Encoded protein: CATDCRGRAYEQYF.

This clone occurred once. The chain uses TRBV28 and TRBJ2-3; D is perhaps TRBD1 (6 bases). Germline V gives CDR1 MDHEN, CDR2 SYDVKM. The CDR3 covers 14 residues. V was pared by 7 bases and J by 6 bases, with 17 bases between. The CDR3 sequence: CASMQTGSEDTQYF. The CDR3 DNA sequence: TGTGCCAGCATGCAAACAGGGTCCGAGGATACGCAGTATTTT.

The V call is TRBV2, the J call TRBJ2-1; 10 bases map to TRBD2. V shed 2 bases, J shed 6 bases, and the junction held 7 bases outside the gene matches. The length of the CDR3 is 16 residues. The germline CDR1 and CDR2 sequences are SNHLY and FYNNEI. The CDR3 DNA is TGTGCCAGCAGTGAAAATTTAGCGGGAGGATCCAATGAGCAGTTCTTC. Its protein is CASSENLAGGSNEQFF.

This chain connects TRBV6-2 or TRBV6-3 to TRBJ1-5, with unresolved D. The germline V gene encodes CDR1 MNHEY and CDR2 SVGEGT. The CDR3 is 14 amino acids. V lost 2 bases and J lost 0, with 5 bases in between. The CDR3 loop reads CASSYRVSNQPQHF. DNA of the CDR3: TGTGCCAGCAGTTACCGCGTTAGCAATCAGCCCCAGCATTTT.

This rearrangement joins TRBV5-1 to TRBJ1-6; 7 nucleotides align to TRBD1. The length of the CDR3 is 16 residues. V dropped 4 bases and J dropped 6; count of bases not matched to a gene: 10. CDR1 is SGHRS, CDR2 YFSETQ, per germline. CDR3 in amino acids: CASSNHRTGPNSPLHF. In nucleotides, the CDR3 is TGCGCCAGCAGCAACCACCGGACAGGCCCTAATTCACCCCTCCACTTT.

The chain joins TRBV5-4 to TRBJ1-2, with D possibly TRBD1 on 5 matching bases. The CDR3 spans 13 residues. V lost 0 bases and J 8 bases, leaving 11 bases between the germline ends. Germline CDR1 reads SGHNT; CDR2 reads YYREEE (reference sequence). CDR3 DNA sequence: TGTGCCAGCAGCTTGGCTTCAGGGAACGGCTACACCTTC. This codes for CASSLASGNGYTF.

The J gene is TRBJ1-1, the V gene TRBV19; a possible D gene is TRBD1 (5 bases). CDR3 length: 14 residues. Germline loops: CDR1 LNHDA, CDR2 SQIVND (reference sequence). V was trimmed by 5 bases and J by 4 bases, leaving 14 bases between them. The CDR3 sequence: CASSVQGGTTEAFF. CDR3 sequence (DNA): TGTGCCAGTAGTGTTCAGGGCGGGACCACTGAAGCTTTCTTT. Drawing the rest from reference TRBV19 and TRBJ1-1, the complete variable domain is DGGITQSPKYLFRKEGQNVTLSCEQNLNHDAMYWYRQDPGQGLRLIYYSQIVNDFQKGDIAEGYSVSREKKESFPLTVTSAQKNPTAFYLCASSVQGGTTEAFFGQGTRLTVV.

The chain joins TRBV6-1 to TRBJ1-1; D ambiguous. Germline loops: CDR1 MNHNS, CDR2 SASEGT. Trimming pared 1 base from V and 4 bases from J, leaving 10 bases between. CDR3 length: 14 amino acids. The CDR3 is CASSEEWSGTEAFF. In DNA form, the CDR3 reads TGTGCCAGCAGTGAAGAATGGAGCGGCACTGAAGCTTTCTTT.

The chain couples TRBV18 to TRBJ2-1, with 12 positions matching TRBD2. The CDR3 runs 20 residues. Germline V lookup: CDR1 KGHSH, CDR2 LQKENI. Trimming at V came to 5 bases and at J to 1 base, leaving 15 bases not matched to a gene. The DNA for the CDR3 is TGTGCCAGCTCAACGTTACTAGCGGGAGGCTCCCTTGTTTCCTACAATGAGCAGTTCTTC. This sequence encodes CASSTLLAGGSLVSYNEQFF.

The chain carries TRBV9 and TRBJ2-7; D possibly corresponds to TRBD2 (5 bases). Germline CDR1 reads SGDLS; CDR2 reads YYNGEE. The V and J ends lost 3 bases and 3 bases respectively, with 16 bases between them. This CDR3 comprises 15 residues. CDR3 coding DNA: TGTGCCAGCAGCGCCCGGGGAGAGTCAAACTACGAGCAGTACTTC. Its translation is CASSARGESNYEQYF. Supplemented by reference TRBV9 and TRBJ2-7, the full variable domain reads DSGVTQTPKHLITATGQRVTLRCSPRSGDLSVYWYQQSLDQGLQFLIQYYNGEERAKGNILERFSAQQFPDLHSELNLSSLELGDSALYFCASSARGESNYEQYFGPGTRLTVT.

V is TRBV4-3 and J is TRBJ1-3, with 8 bases fitting TRBD1. V dropped 6 bases and J dropped 4; count of bases not matched to a gene: 8. This CDR3 has 15 amino acids. CDR1 and CDR2 from the germline V gene are LGHNA and YSLEER. The CDR3 DNA reads TGCGCCAGCAGTCTGACAGGGGATGCGGGAAACACCATATATTTT. Translating gives CASSLTGDAGNTIYF.

The chain recombines TRBV5-1 with TRBJ1-1, with a tentative D call TRBD1 (5 bases). This CDR3 spans 13 amino acids. Germline loops: CDR1 SGHRS, CDR2 YFSETQ. With 5 bases removed from V and 8 bases from J, the gap between germline ends came to 16 bases. CDR3 DNA sequence: TGCGCCAGCAGGCGGGACCCCGGGACCGAAGCTTTCTTT. Translated: CASRRDPGTEAFF. The full variable domain, rest sourced from reference TRBV5-1 and TRBJ1-1, is KAGVTQTPRYLIKTRGQQVTLSCSPISGHRSVSWYQQTPGQGLQFLFEYFSETQRNKGNFPGRFSGRQFSNSRSEMNVSTLELGDSALYLCASRRDPGTEAFFGQGTRLTVV.

The chain recombines TRBV6-1 with TRBJ2-3; 14 bases line up with TRBD2. The V and J ends lost 2 bases and 4 bases, in that order; junction bases with no gene match: 2. Looked up from germline, CDR1 is MNHNS and CDR2 is SASEGT. This CDR3 spans 16 amino acids. CDR3 region: CASSEQGLAGADTQYF. The CDR3, as DNA: TGTGCCAGCAGTGAACAGGGACTAGCGGGAGCAGATACGCAGTATTTT.

The chain carries TRBV23-1 and TRBJ2-5; 9 nucleotides align to TRBD2. TRBV23-1 is given ORF status, its function remaining uncertain. Trimming took 0 bases from V and 4 from J; bases not matched to a gene: 9. The CDR3 spans 17 residues. The CDR3 nucleotides are TGCGCCAGCAGTCAATCCCCTAGGGCGGGAGGGAGAGAGACCCAGTACTTC. Residues: CASSQSPRAGGRETQYF.

The V call is TRBV3-1 (or the pseudogene TRBV3-2), the J call TRBJ1-3; no clear D gene. CDR3 length: 16 amino acids. Trimming removed 3 bases from V and 2 bases from J, with 14 bases in between. Germline V lookup: CDR1 LGHDT, CDR2 YNNKEL (reference sequence). The CDR3, as DNA: TGTGCCAGCAGCCAGATGGTCCAGATTACTGGAAACACCATATATTTT. It is translated as CASSQMVQITGNTIYF.

This clone was seen once. The chain couples TRBV18 to TRBJ1-5; perhaps TRBD1 as D (5 bases). The germline CDR1 and CDR2 sequences are KGHSH and LQKENI. This CDR3 spans 14 amino acids. Trimming took 6 bases from V and 4 from J, leaving 13 bases between them. CDR3: CASSPTAGNQPQHF. Written as DNA, the CDR3 is TGTGCCAGCTCCCCGACAGCGGGGAATCAGCCCCAGCATTTT.

V is TRBV15 and J is TRBJ2-3, with 7 bases matching TRBD1. V dropped 3 bases and J dropped 2; count of bases not matched to a gene: 8. This CDR3 comprises 16 residues. Looked up from germline, CDR1 is LNHNV and CDR2 is YYDKDF (reference sequence). The CDR3 spells CATSRPGDRNTDTQYF. CDR3 bases: TGTGCCACCAGCAGGCCAGGGGACAGAAACACAGATACGCAGTATTTT.

The chain has TRBV2 and TRBJ2-7; 7 positions agree with TRBD1. The CDR3 is 14 amino acids. J gave up 3 bases and V 7 bases, and 9 bases lay outside the gene matches. Germline V lookup: CDR1 SNHLY, CDR2 FYNNEI. CDR3 in amino acids: CASTQGGSLYEQYF. The CDR3, as DNA: TGTGCCAGCACCCAAGGGGGCTCACTCTACGAGCAGTACTTC.

The chain links TRBV24-1 to TRBJ2-1, with TRBD1 as a possible D gene (6 bases). Germline CDR1 KGHDR, CDR2 SFDVKD. V lost 4 bases, J lost 6 bases, and 6 bases lay in between. The CDR3 is made up of 12 amino acids. The CDR3 is CATSDRGNEQFF. DNA for the CDR3: TGTGCCACCAGTGACAGGGGCAATGAGCAGTTCTTC.

The chain recombines TRBV15 with TRBJ1-5, with a tentative D call TRBD1 (6 bases). CDR1 is LNHNV, CDR2 YYDKDF, per germline (reference sequence). V lost 2 bases, J lost 4 bases, and 9 bases lay in between. CDR3 length: 14 residues. CDR3 bases: TGTGCCACCAGCAGACACACAGGGAATCAGCCCCAGCATTTT. This codes for CATSRHTGNQPQHF.

CDR3 residues: CASSLQGEPSTDTQYF. DNA for the CDR3: TGTGCCAGCAGTCTCCAGGGGGAACCGAGCACAGATACGCAGTATTTT. The V call is TRBV6-4, the J call TRBJ2-3, with 7 bases that match TRBD1. Trimming removed 5 bases from V and 0 bases from J; junction bases left unmatched: 8. The germline V gene encodes CDR1 MRHNA and CDR2 SNTAGT. The CDR3 extends over 16 amino acids.

This clone was seen only once. The rearrangement joins TRBV7-6 to TRBJ1-1; 8 bases align to TRBD1. The CDR3 runs 15 residues. The V segment lost 4 bases and the J segment 4 bases; nucleotides outside the gene matches: 8. The germline CDR1 and CDR2 sequences are SGHVS and FNYEAQ. Here the CDR3 DNA reads TGTGCCAGCAGCTCATCAGGGGGCGTTGCCACTGAAGCTTTCTTT. Amino acids: CASSSSGGVATEAFF.

This clone was counted only a few times. The rearrangement joins TRBV7-6 to TRBJ1-1, with D possibly TRBD1 on 6 matching bases. The V and J ends lost 2 bases and 1 base respectively, with 8 bases between them. This CDR3 contains 14 residues. CDR1 is SGHVS and CDR2 is FNYEAQ in the germline V gene. This CDR3 is CASSLRTENTEAFF. The CDR3, as DNA: TGTGCCAGCAGCTTAAGGACAGAGAACACTGAAGCTTTCTTT.

The chain recombines TRBV20-1 with TRBJ1-4; the D gene is possibly TRBD1 (5 bases). The V end lost 3 bases, the J end lost 6 bases, and 11 bases lay between the germline ends. This CDR3 is built from 13 residues. The germline gives CDR1 DFQATT, CDR2 SNEGSKA (reference sequence). The CDR3 reads CSASGGRHEKLFF. CDR3 coding DNA: TGCAGTGCTAGTGGGGGGAGGCATGAAAAACTGTTTTTT.

This chain joins TRBV5-1 and TRBJ2-2; 8 bases are shared with TRBD1. CDR1 and CDR2 from the germline V gene are SGHRS and YFSETQ. The ends lost 1 base at V and 3 bases at J; junction bases unmatched: 2. The CDR3 covers 15 residues. The CDR3 nucleotides are TGCGCCAGCAGCTTGTACAGGGGGTACACCGGGGAGCTGTTTTTT. It specifies CASSLYRGYTGELFF.

The rearrangement joins TRBV30 to TRBJ1-6; 7 bases are a match to TRBD1. The trim removed 2 bases at V and 9 bases at J, leaving 4 bases unmatched. This CDR3 spans 13 amino acids. Germline loops: CDR1 GTSNPN, CDR2 SVGIG (reference sequence). The CDR3 sequence is CAWSLGQASPLHF. Written as DNA, the CDR3 is TGTGCCTGGAGTCTAGGACAGGCTTCACCCCTCCACTTT.